One sample yielded the 4 T cell receptor beta chains listed below, sequenced in a study of regulatory T cells in long-lasting Graves disease. This sample's time point: newly diagnosed GD, antithyroid drugs for less than 3 months. Making the TCR library involved RNA that had been extracted from PBMCs. In building TCR beta libraries, iRepertoire HTBI primers were used together with Arm-PCR of CDR3 regions. TCRdb recomputed calls from the multiplex PCR reads with MiXCR, one row per CDR3 protein. The repertoire holds some 250,000 distinct CDR3 sequences, with 20% as singletons. Specimen: peripheral blood mononuclear cells (PBMCs), collected at new diagnosis, from a patient treated with antithyroid drugs. The receptors shown here come from a female donor with Graves disease.

This clonotype was detected only once. This chain uses TRBV5-4 with TRBJ2-3; 10 positions agree with TRBD1. The CDR3 sequence is 15 residues long. From germline, CDR1 is SGHNT and CDR2 YYREEE (reference sequence). V trimming: 3 bases; J trimming: 2 bases; junction bases outside the gene matches: 3. The CDR3 DNA sequence: TGTGCCAGCAGCTGGGACAGGGGCCCCACAGATACGCAGTATTTT. This gives the protein CASSWDRGPTDTQYF.

At least ten counts were recorded for this clonotype. V is TRBV6-1 and J is TRBJ2-5, with a possible D match to TRBD1 (6 bases). There are 13 residues in the CDR3. The germline gives CDR1 MNHNS, CDR2 SASEGT. The V and J ends lost 6 bases and 4 bases respectively, with 12 bases between them. The CDR3 here is CASRSGALETQYF. The CDR3 nucleotides are TGTGCCAGCAGGTCAGGGGCCCTAGAGACCCAGTACTTC.

The rearrangement links TRBV7-9 to TRBJ2-7; a weak D match, TRBD2 (6 bases). Trimming took off 11 bases at V and 1 base at J, with 12 bases between the two ends. The CDR3 sequence is 12 residues long. From germline, CDR1 is SEHNR and CDR2 FQNEAQ (reference sequence). The CDR3 sequence is CASGAGSYEQYF. CDR3 DNA sequence: TGTGCCTCCGGGGCGGGATCCTACGAGCAGTACTTC.

This clonotype showed up just once. This likely traces to a read error, being one base from a far larger clone. The genes are TRBV13 and TRBJ1-2, with TRBD1 as a possible D gene (6 bases). Germline values: CDR1 PRHDT, CDR2 FYEKMQ (reference sequence). V was shortened by 5 bases and J by 6 bases, with 19 bases between the two germline ends. The CDR3 loop spans 15 amino acids. DNA of the CDR3: TGTGCCAGCAGCGACCGGGGCAGGGGCCGCCATGGCTACACCTTC. The encoded protein is CASSDRGRGRHGYTF.